Below are 14 T cell receptor beta chains sequenced from a single sample in a study of T cells after yellow fever vaccination. TCRdb re-analysed the 5' RACE reads in MiXCR, keeping a single row per CDR3 protein. Among about 340,000 distinct CDR3 sequences listed, approximately 13% were seen once. Source: CD4+ T cells sorted from PBMCs, taken 15 days after the yellow fever booster vaccination. The receptors shown here come from a man aged 18 to 29 who received the YFV17D yellow fever vaccine.

This clonotype was found a few times. V is TRBV6-2 or TRBV6-3 and J is TRBJ1-5; D unresolved. Trimming pared 4 bases from V and 9 bases from J, leaving 19 bases between. CDR1 and CDR2 from the germline V gene are MNHEY and SVGEGT. CDR3 size: 15 residues. The CDR3 bases are TGTGCCAGCAGTTCTAGGTCGGCCGCCGAGAGGCCCCAGCATTTT. It yields the protein CASSSRSAAERPQHF.

The sample holds a few counts of this clonotype. The V and J genes are TRBV6-6 and TRBJ1-5; D unclear. V lost 2 bases to trimming and J lost 0 bases, with 14 bases between them. The germline gives CDR1 MNHNY, CDR2 SVGAGI (reference sequence). The CDR3 has 17 residues. CDR3 nucleotide sequence: TGTGCCAGCAGTTACAATGTCCCAGGTTATAGCAATCAGCCCCAGCATTTT. Translated, it gives CASSYNVPGYSNQPQHF.

V and J are TRBV7-9 and TRBJ1-5; 8 positions agree with TRBD1. Germline lookup yields CDR1 SEHNR and CDR2 FQNEAQ (reference sequence). The CDR3 totals 15 residues. V gave up 5 bases and J gave up 6 bases; unmatched junction bases: 9. The CDR3, as DNA: TGTGCCAGCAGCCCCACAGGGGGAAGAGGTCAGCCCCAGCATTTT. Translation: CASSPTGGRGQPQHF. The full variable domain, in which reference TRBV7-9 and TRBJ1-5 provide the parts outside the CDR3, is DTGVSQNPRHKITKRGQNVTFRCDPISEHNRLYWYRQTLGQGPEFLTYFQNEAQLEKSRLLSDRFSAERPKGSFSTLEIQRTEQGDSAMYLCASSPTGGRGQPQHFGDGTRLSIL.

This clonotype appeared many times. At one of its ends the junction is not consistent with the germline gene, which may arise from a read error. This chain joins TRBV18 and TRBJ1-5, with D hard to call. CDR3 length: 13 residues. CDR1 is KGHSH, CDR2 LQKENI, per germline. CDR3 protein: CASSPEGNQPQHF. CDR3 DNA: TGCGCCAGCAGCCCAGAAGGCAATCAGCCCCAGCATTTT. The variable domain in full, completed from reference TRBV18 and TRBJ1-5, reads NAGVMQNPRHLVRRRGQEARLRCSPMKGHSHVYWYRQLPEEGLKFMVYLQKENIIDESGMPKERFSAEFPKEGPSILRIQQVVRGDSAAYFCASSPEGNQPQHFGDGTRLSIL.

This clonotype was seen a handful of times. V usage is TRBV12-3 or TRBV12-4 and J usage is TRBJ1-6, with D unclear. This CDR3 comprises 13 residues. The ends were cut back, 5 bases at V and 8 bases at J, with 10 bases in the middle. Here the CDR3 reads CASSLGLYSPLHF. CDR3 sequence (DNA): TGTGCCAGCAGTCTAGGACTGTATTCACCCCTCCACTTT.

A few counts support this clonotype. This chain links TRBV4-2 with TRBJ1-1; 12 bases agree with TRBD1. The V and J ends lost 1 base and 4 bases, in that order; junction bases with no gene match: 10. Germline CDR1 and CDR2: LGHNA and YNFKEQ. CDR3 length: 18 residues. The CDR3 here is CASSQAVGTGGLGTEAFF. Here the CDR3 DNA reads TGTGCCAGCAGCCAAGCCGTTGGGACAGGGGGCTTGGGCACTGAAGCTTTCTTT.

The chain combines TRBV28 with TRBJ1-2; D ambiguous. V was pared by 3 bases and J by 2 bases, with 19 bases between. Looked up from germline, CDR1 is MDHEN and CDR2 is SYDVKM. This CDR3 has 17 amino acids. The CDR3, as DNA: TGTGCCAGCAGTTTCATAATGTCTACTCTGGTGAACTATGGCTACACCTTC. Its translation is CASSFIMSTLVNYGYTF.

This clonotype was seen a few times. The chain combines TRBV5-8 with TRBJ2-2, with TRBD2 identical over 8 bases. Germline lookup yields CDR1 SGHTS and CDR2 YDEGEE. The CDR3 covers 15 residues. V shed 0 bases, J shed 10 bases, and the junction held 8 bases outside the gene matches. In DNA, the CDR3 is TGTGCCAGCAGCTTGGGAAGCGGGGGTCTTGAGGAGCTGTTTTTT. Translation: CASSLGSGGLEELFF.

This chain uses TRBV12-3 or TRBV12-4 with TRBJ1-1; 7 bases align to TRBD1. The CDR3 length is 14 residues. V shed 10 bases and J 0 bases; nucleotides not matched to a gene: 8. CDR3 DNA: TGTGCCATCCGACGGACAGGTTTGAACACTGAAGCTTTCTTT. This translates into CAIRRTGLNTEAFF.

This clonotype turned up a few times. The chain combines TRBV5-6 with TRBJ2-3; D not certain. V shed 4 bases and J shed 9 bases, with 12 bases lying between them. Germline CDR1 and CDR2: SGHDT and YYEEEE. The CDR3 extends over 12 amino acids. The CDR3 is CASSPPRATQYF. CDR3 sequence (DNA): TGTGCCAGCAGCCCCCCCAGAGCGACGCAGTATTTT. The variable domain in full, with the rest retrieved from reference TRBV5-6 and TRBJ2-3, is DAGVTQSPTHLIKTRGQQVTLRCSPKSGHDTVSWYQQALGQGPQFIFQYYEEEERQRGNFPDRFSGHQFPNYSSELNVNALLLGDSALYLCASSPPRATQYFGPGTRLTVL.

V is TRBV9 and J is TRBJ1-1; 8 nucleotides align to TRBD1. The V segment lost 6 bases and the J segment 3 bases; nucleotides outside the gene matches: 7. CDR3 length: 14 amino acids. Germline V gene lookup returns CDR1 SGDLS and CDR2 YYNGEE. The CDR3 coding sequence is TGTGCCAGCACCAAGGACAGGGCGGACACTGAAGCTTTCTTT. It translates to CASTKDRADTEAFF.

This clonotype showed up just a few times. This chain joins TRBV7-9 and TRBJ1-2; D is unresolved. This CDR3 has 14 amino acids. V was shortened by 1 base and J by 8 bases, with 14 bases between the two germline ends. The germline V gene has CDR1 SEHNR and CDR2 FQNEAQ (reference sequence). For the CDR3, the DNA is TGTGCCAGCAGCTTAGGGCCGAACACGGGAGGCTACACCTTC. Translation: CASSLGPNTGGYTF.

The table lists this clonotype with a few counts. V usage is TRBV20-1 and J usage is TRBJ2-2; TRBD2 matches 15 bases. Germline V CDR1 and CDR2: DFQATT, SNEGSKA (reference sequence). The CDR3 runs 16 residues. V was pared by 5 bases and J by 0 bases, with 1 base of the junction left unmatched. This CDR3 reads CSAGLAGGPNTGELFF. The CDR3 DNA follows: TGCAGTGCTGGACTAGCGGGGGGGCCGAACACCGGGGAGCTGTTTTTT.

Many counts were recorded for this clonotype. The chain couples TRBV7-2 to TRBJ1-1, with no clear D. Germline CDR1 is SGHTA and CDR2 is FQGNSA. The CDR3 has 14 residues. Trimming removed 4 bases at V and 2 bases at J, with 11 bases between. This CDR3 reads CASSSDALNTEAFF. The CDR3 bases are TGTGCCAGCAGCTCAGACGCGCTTAACACTGAAGCTTTCTTT.